This TCR beta chain was sequenced in a study of OX40 agonist ivuxolimab in advanced cancers. Generated by immunoSEQ multiplex PCR, the TCRdb table keeps only in-frame clones and is missing some. In the table there are under 70,000 clones, roughly 89% of which are singletons. This CDR3 spans 16 amino acids. Trimming removed 0 bases at V and 4 bases at J, with 15 bases between. Per the germline V gene, CDR1 is LGHNA and CDR2 is YSLEER. The sample here was CD4+ or CD8+ T cells sorted from blood, taken in a trial of the OX40 agonist ivuxolimab. The chain joins TRBV4-3 to TRBJ1-2, with a tentative D call TRBD1 (5 bases). The source is an adult with an advanced solid tumor such as melanoma, head and neck, liver or kidney cancer. Written as DNA, the CDR3 is TGCGCCAGCAGCCAAGATGGGGCAGGGCAGGGCTATGGCTACACCTTC. It codes for CASSQDGAGQGYGYTF.